The subject of this entry is one T cell receptor (beta chain). Antigen specificity is unknown. TCRdb recomputed calls from the RACE reads with MiXCR, one row per CDR3 protein. The table has a few hundred thousand distinct CDR3 sequences, more than 4.5% seen once. The sample is drawn from a study of human T cells and chemical hapten exposure. Study findings and constraints: Higher patch test scores went with higher counts of PT1 expanded TCRs.

This CDR3 is 16 amino acids long. Germline lookup yields CDR1 SQVTM and CDR2 ANQGSEA. Unmatched junction bases numbered 11, after V lost 6 bases and J lost 4 bases. Noted time point: patch test 1, 2 weeks after DPC sensitization. Treatment given: therapeutic diphenylcyclopropenone sensitization with weekly scalp DPC. The TCR comes from a woman in her fifties or sixties with alopecia areata. Some clones in this sample may be carry-over from other donors' samples. V usage is TRBV29-1 and J usage is TRBJ2-1, with 11 bases lining up with TRBD2. This specimen was whole blood, taken in connection with sensitization to the hapten diphenylcyclopropenone (DPC). CDR3 bases: TGCAGCGTGGGGGACCGTATAGCGGGAGGGTACAATGAGCAGTTCTTC. Encoded protein: CSVGDRIAGGYNEQFF.